Shown below are 27 T cell receptor beta chains from a single sample sequenced in a study of breast tumors, draining lymph nodes, adjacent tissues. The lymph nodes were axillary draining lymph nodes from breast cancer patients. TCRdb analysed the multiplex PCR reads with MiXCR anew, one entry per CDR3 protein. The sample shows 200,000 or so distinct CDR3 sequences, around a third of them seen only once. The sequencing input was axillary lymph node tissue. These receptor sequences come from a female donor with breast cancer. Some clones in this sample may be carry-over from other donors' samples.

About this clonotype: Germline is not matched at one junction end, which may reflect a read error. The rearrangement joins TRBV3-1 to TRBJ2-5; D gene uncertain. The CDR3 consists of 12 residues. Germline CDR1 reads LGHDT; CDR2 reads YNNKEL (reference sequence). The CDR3 protein is CASSQGGEAQYF. The CDR3, as DNA: TGTGCCAGCAGCCAAGGTGGAGAGGCCCAGTACTTC.

This clonotype was detected only once. The chain employs TRBV5-5 and TRBJ1-2, with TRBD1 identical over 7 bases. Germline V gene sequence: CDR1 SGHKS, CDR2 YYEKEE (reference sequence). This CDR3 comprises 17 residues. V gave up 0 bases and J gave up 2 bases; unmatched junction bases: 10. CDR3 in amino acids: CASSLEFFGQENYGYTF. The CDR3 DNA sequence: TGTGCCAGCAGCTTGGAATTTTTCGGACAGGAGAACTATGGCTACACCTTC.

This clonotype appeared many times. The chain carries TRBV2 and TRBJ1-1; no definite D call. The V end lost 5 bases, the J end lost 2 bases, and 9 bases lay between the germline ends. CDR1 and CDR2 (germline): SNHLY, FYNNEI. CDR3 length: 13 residues. The CDR3 loop reads CASSRDVNTEAFF. CDR3 sequence (DNA): TGTGCCAGCAGTCGCGACGTAAACACTGAAGCTTTCTTT.

The table lists this clonotype with many counts. The chain employs TRBV20-1 and TRBJ1-2; D gene ambiguous. Trimming took 3 bases from V and 6 from J, leaving 26 bases between them. Germline loops: CDR1 DFQATT, CDR2 SNEGSKA (reference sequence). This CDR3 comprises 17 residues. CDR3 nucleotides: TGCAGTGCTAGCCCCCCCGAACACGGGATCCTAAAGAATGGCTACACCTTC. The encoded protein is CSASPPEHGILKNGYTF.

The table lists this clonotype with many counts. The genes are TRBV11-2 and TRBJ2-7, with a tentative D call TRBD2 (6 bases). The CDR3 spans 14 residues. The germline V gene encodes CDR1 SGHAT and CDR2 FQNNGV. V was clipped by 5 bases and J by 6 bases, with 17 bases between them. CDR3 loop: CASSTLRGSAEQYF. The DNA of the CDR3 is TGTGCCAGCAGCACGCTGCGGGGATCCGCCGAGCAGTACTTC.

This clonotype was seen at least ten times. The chain links TRBV6-1 to TRBJ1-3; 7 positions agree with TRBD1. Trimming removed 3 bases from V and 3 bases from J; junction bases left unmatched: 8. The CDR3 covers 16 residues. Germline assignment: CDR1 MNHNS and CDR2 SASEGT. CDR3 region: CASSDAGTVRGNTIYF. For the CDR3, the DNA is TGTGCCAGCAGTGATGCGGGGACAGTTCGTGGAAACACCATATATTTT.

About this clonotype: The junction and the germline gene differ at one end; a read error may be behind it. This rearrangement joins TRBV4-3 to TRBJ2-2; TRBD2 might be the D (6 bases). Germline-derived CDR1 and CDR2 are LGHNA and YSLEER. This CDR3 comprises 17 residues. The CDR3 DNA sequence: TGCGCCAGCAGCCCACGACCCAGCGGGTCGAACACCGGGGGGCTGTTTTTT. It translates to CASSPRPSGSNTGGLFF.

This clonotype was seen at least ten times. This chain connects TRBV7-9 to TRBJ1-3; D is unresolved. Germline V gene sequence: CDR1 SEHNR, CDR2 FQNEAQ (reference sequence). With 1 base removed from V and 0 bases from J, the gap between germline ends came to 4 bases. The CDR3 is 14 amino acids. The CDR3: CASSLGRSGNTIYF. In nucleotides, the CDR3 is TGTGCCAGCAGCTTAGGACGCTCTGGAAACACCATATATTTT.

Regarding this clonotype: A much more abundant neighbour one base away suggests this may be a read error. The rearrangement joins TRBV30 to TRBJ1-2, with 7 bases identical to TRBD1. CDR1 and CDR2 from the germline V gene are GTSNPN and SVGIG (reference sequence). This CDR3 is 13 amino acids long. Written as DNA, the CDR3 is TGTGCCTGGAGTGTACGGCAGGGGGATGGCTGCACCTTC. Amino acids: CAWSVRQGDGCTF.

This clonotype was counted at least ten times. This sequence joins TRBV30 and TRBJ2-3, with a weak D call TRBD1 (6 bases). This CDR3 is built from 13 residues. Trimming took 0 bases from V and 6 from J, leaving 10 bases between them. CDR1 is GTSNPN and CDR2 is SVGIG in the germline V gene (reference sequence). CDR3 loop: CAWSVRRGDTQYF. The CDR3 DNA follows: TGTGCCTGGAGTGTACGTAGGGGGGATACGCAGTATTTT.

This clonotype was counted many times. The chain couples TRBV20-1 to TRBJ1-6; no firm D call. The CDR3 runs to 16 residues. With 5 bases removed from V and 0 bases from J, the gap between germline ends came to 14 bases. Germline V gene data show CDR1 as DFQATT and CDR2 as SNEGSKA (reference sequence). This CDR3 is CSARGLKSSYNSPLHF. The CDR3, as DNA: TGCAGTGCTCGAGGACTCAAGAGCTCCTATAATTCACCCCTCCACTTT.

There are many counts of this clonotype. The chain carries TRBV7-8 and TRBJ2-3; the D is unclear. CDR3 length: 13 amino acids. V lost 2 bases and J 2 bases, leaving 5 bases between the germline ends. In germline, CDR1 is SGHVS, CDR2 FQNEAQ. CDR3: CASSLLDTDTQYF. The CDR3 DNA reads TGTGCCAGCAGCTTACTTGACACAGATACGCAGTATTTT.

This clonotype was counted at least ten times. This rearrangement joins TRBV7-2 to TRBJ2-3, with D possibly being TRBD1 (6 bases). Per germline, CDR1 SGHTA and CDR2 FQGNSA. This CDR3 is 14 amino acids long. V was trimmed by 4 bases and J by 3 bases, leaving 11 bases between them. The CDR3 region is CASSWQGRTDTQYF. CDR3 DNA: TGTGCCAGCAGCTGGCAGGGGAGAACAGATACGCAGTATTTT.

Of note for this clonotype: A much more abundant neighbour one base away suggests this may be a read error. The chain couples TRBV6-2 or TRBV6-3 to TRBJ2-7, with a weak D call TRBD2 (6 bases). Germline V CDR1 and CDR2: MNHEY, SVGEGT. Trimming cost V 5 bases and J 0 bases, with 11 bases left between them. CDR3 length: 14 amino acids. The CDR3: CASSLGSLSYEQYF. Written as DNA, the CDR3 is TGTGCCAGCAGTCTCGGGAGTCTCTCCTACGAGCAGTACTTC.

This chain uses TRBV20-1 with TRBJ1-4; unclear D gene. Trimming took off 6 bases at V and 2 bases at J, with 16 bases between the two ends. Per the germline V gene, CDR1 is DFQATT and CDR2 is SNEGSKA (reference sequence). The CDR3 has 15 residues. CDR3 sequence reads: CSARSGKGTNEKLFF. In nucleotides, the CDR3 is TGCAGTGCGAGAAGTGGGAAGGGCACTAATGAAAAACTGTTTTTT.

The chain has TRBV20-1 and TRBJ1-1, with 8 bases aligning to TRBD1. The CDR3 totals 15 residues. Germline V gene data show CDR1 as DFQATT and CDR2 as SNEGSKA (reference sequence). J lost 4 bases, V lost 2 bases, and 9 bases had no gene match. The CDR3 bases are TGCAGTGCTAGACAGGGGGCGTCATGGACCACTGAAGCTTTCTTT. Encoded protein: CSARQGASWTTEAFF.

As to this clonotype: Just one base apart from a much larger clone, this may be a read error. This rearrangement joins TRBV5-1 to TRBJ1-2, with D possibly TRBD1 on 5 matching bases. The CDR3 contains 13 residues. Germline assignment: CDR1 SGHRS and CDR2 YFSETQ. The DNA for the CDR3 is TGCACCAGCAGCTTTGGGGGAGTCTATGGCTACACCTTC. Protein product: CTSSFGGVYGYTF.

In the case of this clonotype: Since no conserved phenylalanine or tryptophan closes the CDR3, a read error is the likely cause. It is unclear where the CDR3 begins or ends on the DNA, so no DNA is shown, and the CDR3 is as TCRdb lists it. The chain couples TRBV20-1 to TRBJ2-2. Germline V lookup: CDR1 DFQATT, CDR2 SNEGSKA (reference sequence). The CDR3 numbers 8 amino acids, ends counted. The chain's CDR3 is CSARDATS.

In its sample, this clonotype was seen many times. The V and J genes are TRBV15 and TRBJ1-2, with TRBD1 matching 8 bases. The junction had 14 bases not matched to a gene; V was cut back by 5 bases and J by 3 bases. This CDR3 comprises 17 residues. Germline CDR1 is LNHNV and CDR2 is YYDKDF (reference sequence). CDR3 bases: TGTGCCACCAGCCAACTCAGGGGGCAGGGTAGGGACTATGGCTACACCTTC. It specifies CATSQLRGQGRDYGYTF.

This clonotype showed up many times. This chain connects TRBV4-1 to TRBJ2-3; D is unresolved. Germline values: CDR1 MGHRA, CDR2 YSYEKL. V lost 2 bases and J 2 bases, leaving 14 bases between the germline ends. This CDR3 comprises 16 residues. The CDR3: CASSQPLGSPTDTQYF. The CDR3 DNA reads TGCGCCAGCAGCCAACCCCTCGGAAGCCCCACAGATACGCAGTATTTT.

In this sample, this clonotype turned up many times. The chain uses TRBV20-1 and TRBJ1-4, with D possibly being TRBD1 (5 bases). Germline V lookup: CDR1 DFQATT, CDR2 SNEGSKA (reference sequence). V was pared by 7 bases and J by 1 base, with 16 bases between. This CDR3 is built from 15 residues. The CDR3 DNA is TGCAGTGAAAGATGGCAGGGCCTAACTAATGAAAAACTGTTTTTT. Protein sequence: CSERWQGLTNEKLFF.

On this clonotype: At one end, the junction sequence differs from germline, possibly due to a read error. The rearrangement joins TRBV5-1 to TRBJ2-7; D is unresolved. There are 15 residues in the CDR3. CDR1 and CDR2 (germline): SGHRS, YFSETQ. CDR3 coding DNA: TGTGCCAGCAGGCCCCCCACTGGGCTACCCTACGAGCAGTACTTC. Translated, it gives CASRPPTGLPYEQYF.

DNA of the CDR3: TGTGCCAGCAGTTACCCCGGGACTAGCGGGAGGGCCGAGGGGGAGCAGTTCTTC. Translation: CASSYPGTSGRAEGEQFF. V is TRBV6-5 and J is TRBJ2-1, with 16 bases aligning to TRBD2. Germline CDR1 MNHEY, CDR2 SVGAGI. CDR3 length equals 18 residues. Germline trimming cut 2 bases from V and 10 bases from J; bases unmatched to any gene: 11.

In its sample, this clonotype was seen many times. The CDR3 nucleotides read TGTGCCAGCAGCTCGACTAGCGGCGAGACCCAGTACTTC. Its protein product is CASSSTSGETQYF. V and J are TRBV7-3 and TRBJ2-5; 9 bases line up with TRBD2. Losses at the gene ends were 4 bases for V and 5 bases for J; bases not matched to a gene: 2. The CDR3 sequence is 13 residues long. The germline V gene encodes CDR1 SGHTA and CDR2 FQGTGA.

This clonotype was seen repeatedly, ten times or more. This CDR3 is CSARGRYEQYF. The CDR3 bases are TGCAGTGCTAGAGGTCGGTACGAGCAGTACTTC. The chain couples TRBV20-1 to TRBJ2-7; the D is unclear. The germline V gene has CDR1 DFQATT and CDR2 SNEGSKA (reference sequence). V lost 1 base, J lost 4 bases, and 5 bases lay in between. There are 11 residues in the CDR3.

Only a few counts were recorded for this clonotype. This may stem from a read error, because a much larger clone lies one nucleotide away. This chain connects TRBV6-5 to TRBJ1-3; D may be TRBD1 (5 bases). From germline, CDR1 is MNHEY and CDR2 SVGAGI. The CDR3 runs to 13 residues. Written as DNA, the CDR3 is TGTGCCAGCAGTGCAGGGTTAGGAAACACCATACATTTT. It is translated as CASSAGLGNTIHF.

This clonotype was observed many times. The rearrangement links TRBV19 to TRBJ1-2; D ambiguous. This CDR3 contains 13 residues. V lost 2 bases and J lost 4, with 8 bases in between. Germline V gene lookup returns CDR1 LNHDA and CDR2 SQIVND (reference sequence). CDR3 loop: CASSIRQVYGYTF. CDR3 in DNA: TGTGCCAGTAGTATAAGGCAGGTCTATGGCTACACCTTC.